This T cell receptor beta chain is drawn from a study of control samples from healthy donors and cancer patients. This clone occurred once. CDR3 length: 15 residues. CDR1 SGHKS and CDR2 YYEKEE come from the germline V gene (reference sequence). The V and J ends lost 2 bases and 4 bases respectively, with 13 bases between them. The protocol was immunoSEQ multiplex PCR, while the TCRdb copy is restricted to in-frame clones and leaves out a portion. The sample holds around 100,000 clones; around 90% are singletons and the top ten take approximately 3%. Sequenced input: blood. The chain carries TRBV5-5 and TRBJ1-3; D may be TRBD1 (5 bases). This sequence originates from a human donor in good health. The donor label of this sample is uncertain. CDR3: CASSFRDFSGNTIYF. CDR3 in DNA: TGTGCCAGCAGCTTCAGGGATTTCTCGGGAAACACCATATATTTT.